A selection of T cell receptor beta chains follows, all from one sample in a study of blood T cell repertoires in COVID-19. Sequenced by immunoSEQ multiplex PCR; TCRdb stores in-frame clones only, minus some. This sample has about 210,000 clones, with roughly four fifths found just once. Sequenced input: peripheral blood. These receptors all stem from a woman between 35 and 50 years old with acute or convalescent COVID-19. CDR3s include the opening cysteine and the closing phenylalanine or tryptophan. The order of the fields is CDR3 protein, CDR3 DNA, CDR3 length, clone size, J gene, V gene, D gene. The D gene is left open where the match is weak. Size is stated for part of the rows, as once, few or many counts, or as a class when the clone is expanded.

CDR3: CASSLKGTGNYGYTF
DNA: TGTGCCAGCAGCTTAAAGGGGACAGGGAACTATGGCTACACCTTC
length: 15
size: .
J: TRBJ1-2
V: TRBV7-2
D: TRBD1

CDR3: CAISEPDSNSPLHF
DNA: TGTGCCATCAGTGAGCCCGACAGTAATTCACCCCTCCACTTT
length: 14
size: few
J: TRBJ1-6
V: TRBV10-3
D: .

CDR3: CASRKDRGRLSQHF
DNA: TGTGCCAGCAGAAAGGACAGGGGGAGATTGTCCCAGCATTTT
length: 14
size: .
J: TRBJ1-5
V: TRBV9
D: TRBD1

CDR3: CASSLADRVGAFF
DNA: TGTGCCAGCTCACTCGCTGACAGGGTTGGAGCTTTCTTT
length: 13
size: once
J: TRBJ1-1
V: TRBV18
D: TRBD1

CDR3: CAFQGYGEQYF
DNA: TGTGCCTTCCAGGGGTATGGCGAGCAGTACTTC
length: 11
size: .
J: TRBJ2-7
V: TRBV30
D: .

CDR3: CSGGEVRGGYTF
DNA: TGCAGCGGGGGGGAGGTGAGAGGTGGCTACACCTTC
length: 12
size: .
J: TRBJ1-2
V: TRBV29-1
D: .

CDR3: CASSLEGDEQYF
DNA: TGTGCCAGCAGCTTAGAAGGGGACGAGCAGTACTTC
length: 12
size: .
J: TRBJ2-7
V: TRBV11-2
D: .

CDR3: CASNTMTGAEAFF
DNA: TGTGCCAGTAACACAATGACAGGGGCTGAAGCTTTCTTT
length: 13
size: once
J: TRBJ1-1
V: TRBV19
D: TRBD1

CDR3: CASSQRDTTLAKNIQYF
DNA: TGCGCCAGCAGTCAACGTGACACGACCTTAGCCAAAAACATTCAGTACTTC
length: 17
size: .
J: TRBJ2-4
V: TRBV23-1
D: .

CDR3: CASSLRTSDDNEQFF
DNA: TGCGCCAGCAGCCTCCGGACTAGCGACGACAATGAGCAGTTCTTC
length: 15
size: once
J: TRBJ2-1
V: TRBV4-1
D: TRBD2

CDR3: CATVNRGGKGETQYF
DNA: TGTGCCACCGTTAATCGGGGGGGAAAAGGAGAGACCCAGTACTTC
length: 15
size: .
J: TRBJ2-5
V: TRBV6-6
D: TRBD2

CDR3: CASSLNPGRGHEQFF
DNA: TGTGCCAGCAGCTTAAACCCCGGCAGGGGGCATGAGCAGTTCTTC
length: 15
size: .
J: TRBJ2-1
V: TRBV7-9
D: TRBD1

CDR3: CASSFTGGYGYTF
DNA: TGTGCCAGCAGTTTCACAGGGGGGTATGGCTACACCTTC
length: 13
size: .
J: TRBJ1-2
V: TRBV7-8
D: TRBD1

CDR3: CATSEPPADTQYF
DNA: TGTGCCACCAGTGAACCGCCGGCAGATACGCAGTATTTT
length: 13
size: once
J: TRBJ2-3
V: TRBV24-1
D: .

CDR3: CASRYQEFTAEAFF
DNA: TGTGCCAGCAGATACCAAGAATTTACTGCTGAAGCTTTCTTT
length: 14
size: .
J: TRBJ1-1
V: TRBV6-1
D: .

CDR3: CASSLAGQGTGELFF
DNA: TGTGCCAGCAGCTTAGCGGGACAGGGGACCGGGGAGCTGTTTTTT
length: 15
size: .
J: TRBJ2-2
V: TRBV7-9
D: TRBD1

CDR3: CASGTGGFGDGYTF
DNA: TGCGCCAGCGGGACAGGGGGCTTCGGAGATGGCTACACCTTC
length: 14
size: .
J: TRBJ1-2
V: TRBV10-2
D: TRBD1

CDR3: CASSVLAGGSDTQYF
DNA: TGCGCCAGCAGTGTTTTAGCGGGGGGATCAGATACGCAGTATTTT
length: 15
size: .
J: TRBJ2-3
V: TRBV10-1
D: TRBD2

CDR3: CASSLWDRSYTDTQYF
DNA: TGTGCCAGCAGCTTGTGGGACAGGTCCTACACAGATACGCAGTATTTT
length: 16
size: once
J: TRBJ2-3
V: TRBV5-6
D: TRBD1

CDR3: CASRQGTEAFF
DNA: TGTGCTAGTCGCCAGGGAACTGAAGCTTTCTTT
length: 11
size: few
J: TRBJ1-1
V: TRBV12-5
D: .

CDR3: CASSLVAGVYNEQFF
DNA: TGCGCCAGCAGCTTGGTTGCGGGGGTCTACAATGAGCAGTTCTTC
length: 15
size: .
J: TRBJ2-1
V: TRBV5-1
D: TRBD2

CDR3: CASRGQGAVSGELFF
DNA: TGTGCCAGCAGGGGGCAGGGGGCGGTGTCCGGGGAGCTGTTTTTT
length: 15
size: .
J: TRBJ2-2
V: TRBV6-5
D: TRBD1

CDR3: CASSLSLSGKETQYF
DNA: TGTGCCAGCAGCTTATCCCTCAGCGGAAAAGAGACCCAGTACTTC
length: 15
size: .
J: TRBJ2-5
V: TRBV7-9
D: .

CDR3: CASSMAADPDYGYTF
DNA: TGTGCCAGTAGTATGGCAGCGGACCCCGACTATGGCTACACCTTC
length: 15
size: few
J: TRBJ1-2
V: TRBV19
D: .

CDR3: CASSTPLVLQQYF
DNA: TGTGCCAGCAGTACCCCTCTAGTTCTCCAGCAGTACTTC
length: 13
size: .
J: TRBJ2-7
V: TRBV6-1
D: .

CDR3: CASSQGSSYNSPLHF
DNA: TGTGCAAGTAGCCAGGGCAGCTCCTATAATTCACCCCTCCACTTT
length: 15
size: .
J: TRBJ1-6
V: TRBV19
D: .

CDR3: CASSPWTEETQYF
DNA: TGTGCCAGCAGCCCATGGACAGAGGAGACCCAGTACTTC
length: 13
size: .
J: TRBJ2-5
V: TRBV3-1/TRBV3-2
D: .

CDR3: CASSSGATSGSHEQYF
DNA: TGTGCCAGCAGTTCAGGGGCCACTAGCGGGAGTCACGAGCAGTACTTC
length: 16
size: .
J: TRBJ2-7
V: TRBV7-9
D: TRBD2

CDR3: CASRSTTGAFF
DNA: TGTGCCAGCAGATCAACCACGGGAGCTTTCTTT
length: 11
size: once
J: TRBJ1-1
V: TRBV12-3/TRBV12-4
D: .

CDR3: CASSASPQGAANTGELFF
DNA: TGTGCCAGCAGTGCGAGTCCACAGGGGGCAGCGAACACCGGGGAGCTGTTTTTT
length: 18
size: .
J: TRBJ2-2
V: TRBV6-1
D: TRBD1

CDR3: CASSLGGLAGRIKYEQYF
DNA: TGTGCCAGCAGCCTCGGGGGGCTAGCGGGTCGGATAAAATACGAGCAGTACTTC
length: 18
size: .
J: TRBJ2-7
V: TRBV7-2
D: TRBD2

CDR3: CASSFSAGGADTQYF
DNA: TGTGCCAGCAGCTTTTCCGCCGGGGGGGCAGATACGCAGTATTTT
length: 15
size: .
J: TRBJ2-3
V: TRBV7-2
D: TRBD2

CDR3: CAWSPRAGSTQYF
DNA: TGTGCCTGGAGTCCGCGTGCGGGGAGTACGCAGTATTTT
length: 13
size: once
J: TRBJ2-3
V: TRBV30
D: .

CDR3: CASSLSFGGFRSGNTIYF
DNA: TGTGCCAGCAGTTTATCTTTCGGGGGGTTCCGCTCTGGAAACACCATATATTTT
length: 18
size: .
J: TRBJ1-3
V: TRBV28
D: .

CDR3: CSVEPRRGVGGNTIYF
DNA: TGCAGCGTTGAGCCCCGACGGGGTGTTGGAGGAAACACCATATATTTT
length: 16
size: .
J: TRBJ1-3
V: TRBV29-1
D: .

CDR3: CASSWGTGGNQPQHF
DNA: TGTGCCAGCAGTTGGGGGACAGGGGGGAATCAGCCCCAGCATTTT
length: 15
size: once
J: TRBJ1-5
V: TRBV27
D: TRBD1

CDR3: CASSQPSGGLSYEQYF
DNA: TGTGCCAGCAGCCAACCTAGCGGGGGCCTCTCCTACGAGCAGTACTTC
length: 16
size: .
J: TRBJ2-7
V: TRBV4-2
D: TRBD2

CDR3: CASSSSALGDTQYF
DNA: TGCGCCAGCAGCTCTAGTGCCCTGGGAGATACGCAGTATTTT
length: 14
size: .
J: TRBJ2-3
V: TRBV5-1
D: .

CDR3: CASRANTEAFF
DNA: TGTGCCAGCAGGGCAAACACTGAAGCTTTCTTT
length: 11
size: .
J: TRBJ1-1
V: TRBV6-6
D: .

CDR3: CASSSRGQGPSEQYF
DNA: TGTGCCAGCAGCTCCCGGGGACAGGGTCCATCCGAGCAGTACTTC
length: 15
size: .
J: TRBJ2-7
V: TRBV7-9
D: TRBD1

CDR3: CASSSRGGANVLTF
DNA: TGTGCCAGCAGCTCCCGGGGGGGGGCCAACGTCCTGACTTTC
length: 14
size: once
J: TRBJ2-6
V: TRBV9
D: .

CDR3: CASGQRLPEAFF
DNA: TGTGCCAGCGGACAAAGGCTCCCTGAAGCTTTCTTT
length: 12
size: .
J: TRBJ1-1
V: TRBV19
D: .